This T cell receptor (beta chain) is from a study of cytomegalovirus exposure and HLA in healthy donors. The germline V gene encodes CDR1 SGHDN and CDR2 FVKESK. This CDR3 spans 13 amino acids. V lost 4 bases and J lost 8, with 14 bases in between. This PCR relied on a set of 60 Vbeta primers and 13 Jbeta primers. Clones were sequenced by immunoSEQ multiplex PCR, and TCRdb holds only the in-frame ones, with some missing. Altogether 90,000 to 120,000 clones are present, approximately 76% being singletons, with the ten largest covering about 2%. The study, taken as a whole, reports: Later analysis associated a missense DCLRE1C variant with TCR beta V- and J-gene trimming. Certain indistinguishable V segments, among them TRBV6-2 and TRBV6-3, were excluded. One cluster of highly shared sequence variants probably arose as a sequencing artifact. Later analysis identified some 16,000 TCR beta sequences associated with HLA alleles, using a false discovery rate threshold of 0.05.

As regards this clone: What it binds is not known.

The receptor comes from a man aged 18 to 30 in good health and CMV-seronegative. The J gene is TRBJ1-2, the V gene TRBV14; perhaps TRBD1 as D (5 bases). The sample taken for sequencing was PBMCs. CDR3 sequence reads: CASSPRTRRGYTF. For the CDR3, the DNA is TGTGCCAGCAGCCCACGGACACGCCGGGGCTACACCTTC.